This T cell receptor (beta chain) stems from a study of cytomegalovirus exposure and HLA in healthy donors (dated by TCRdb to 2015 to 2018). Study-wide context: In an earlier analysis of some 550 of the donors, less than 350 Gb of sequence data and 90 million to 130 million unique TCR beta sequences from roughly 200 million T cells were reported. An early release that covered about 600 HLA-typed donors contained around 300 gigabases of sequencing data and 80 million or so unique TCR sequences. Of the roughly 420 genotyped donors, roughly 76% were placed in the genetic ancestry cluster associated with self-reported Caucasian donors. The aim of the study was to test whether cataloging public T cell receptors could identify signatures of past pathogen exposure. Using immunosequencing, the study profiled T cell repertoires from fewer than 700 subjects and related those repertoires to cytomegalovirus serostatus. Along with the roughly 700-subject first cohort, a separate validation cohort of over a hundred different subjects was used. To predict cytomegalovirus infection status, the study brought together high-throughput TCR immunosequencing, statistical association of individual TCRs with disease status, and machine learning. A later analysis re-examined previously published TCR beta repertoires from roughly 650 donors and added high-resolution HLA genotyping to investigate patterns of TCR occurrence. In the later analysis, no new phenotypic data were used to find candidate immune exposures; instead, reliance was placed on TCR beta sequences and their occurrence across donors. In an earlier analysis of a few hundred of the donors, high-throughput TCR beta sequencing was used to judge whether each TCR beta V gene segment behaved as functional or pseudogenic. Donor age, sex, ethnicity and CMV serostatus were collected together with the repertoire data. In a later genetic analysis, genome-wide SNP genotypes for 398 of the 666 donors were used, and that subset was treated as a discovery cohort. All discovery cohort repertoires had been generated using a single sequencing platform. HLA typing covered class I and class II loci at four-digit resolution. The number of typed donors differed by locus: about 629-640 for A, B, C, DRB1 and DQB1; approximately 520 for DQA1; around 580 for DPA1; and approximately 450 for DPB1. Because of strong linkage in the cohort, roughly five DR-DQ haplotypes were treated as single units for association and clustering. Among 398 genotyped donors of the cohort, an average of about 240,000 unique TCR beta nucleotide sequences were sequenced per donor, 15% to 20% of them non-productive. The paper's findings and limits, for the study overall: The classifier was reported to diagnose cytomegalovirus status with high specificity and sensitivity in both the original and validation cohorts. In a later analysis, several top co-occurrence clusters were reported to appear linked to parvovirus B19, influenza, CMV and Epstein-Barr virus. Some IMGT-functional V segments, including TRBV6-2 and TRBV6-3, could not be distinguished by the 87-base-pair reads and were therefore excluded. An earlier analysis of 450 to 750 of the donors showed that most TCR beta V segments appeared in productive rearrangements either about 87% or about 30% of the time, which broadly matched IMGT annotations. The study gave a list of 150 to 200 TCR beta chains associated with cytomegalovirus. Assigning TCR associations to individual alleles was difficult when HLA alleles, especially DR and DQ, strongly co-occurred. A further reported finding was that TCR beta sequences accurately predicted the HLA-A and HLA-B alleles for most subjects in the first cohort. Presence/absence analyses assumed roughly uniform sequencing depth across donors, an assumption that may not hold. Only TCR beta chains were sequenced in this cohort, and the absence of alpha or paired-chain data limited detectable features. It was suggested by the authors that the approach could potentially be generalized to other disease states and immunological phenotypes. In a later analysis, most CMV-associated TCR beta chains were found to appear HLA-restricted, with HLA associations seemingly driven largely by CMV exposure. Specific HLA alleles were associated with 15,000 to 20,000 TCR beta sequences at a false discovery rate of 0.05 in a later analysis. For the cohort, immune exposure information was limited to CMV serostatus. Because some donors lacked HLA typing at each locus, the association tests relied only on the typed subset. Linkage disequilibrium might explain the correlated functional status among segregating V segments, but an unknown experimental factor could not be ruled out. V-gene and J-gene trimming of TCR beta chains was associated with a missense DCLRE1C variant in a later genetic analysis, and the association was replicated in an independent cohort. According to a later genetic analysis, donors in an Asian-associated ancestry cluster had fewer N-insertions in productive TCRs than the approximately 710-donor mean. Most TCR sequences were seen in very few donors, while some public TCRs were found in many individuals. A few of the identified cytomegalovirus-associated TCR beta chains were confirmed in vitro to be specific for cytomegalovirus antigens. A group of highly shared sequence variants was considered likely to be a technical artifact of the sequencing pipeline. Because counts were too low, seventeen rarely observed V segments, including chromosome 9 orphons, were excluded from the earlier analysis of some 590 of the donors. In a later analysis, the rate of TCR association differed among HLA loci, with DRB1 alleles having the most associated TCRs and HLA-C alleles having the fewest. In a later analysis, HLA-associated TCR beta chains showed more clonal expansion and lower generation probabilities than non-associated chains that were equally common.

Concerning this clone: It lacks a known antigen. The record has no base qualities; no much larger clone is one base away.

Libraries were prepared through the immunoSEQ multiplex PCR assay. The multiplex PCR relied on a mix of 60 forward primers for TCR Vbeta segments and 13 reverse primers for TCR Jbeta segments. The CDR3 region of rearranged TCR beta genes was amplified from genomic DNA with a multiplex PCR assay. Amplified TCR beta libraries were sequenced as 87-base-pair reads on the Illumina HiSeq System. In the original analysis: A later analysis counted 75 million to 100 million unique TCR beta chains across the 700 or so repertoires, and roughly 10 million of these chains were shared by at least two donors. To remove PCR and sequencing errors, raw reads were error-corrected and collapsed into unique sequences using a nearest-neighbor algorithm that merged closely related sequences. To assign V, D and J gene segments, CDR3 sequences were aligned to IMGT reference sequences. For a sequence to be retained, a match of at least six nucleotides to both a V gene segment and a J gene segment was required. A rearrangement counted as productive if the CDR3 had no stop codons and remained in frame with V and J, and every other rearrangement counted as non-productive. CDR3 was defined according to IMGT convention as the region running from the second conserved V-encoded cysteine to the conserved J-encoded phenylalanine. Sequences without an unambiguous match to a single V gene segment were excluded from the earlier analysis of several hundred of the donors. In an earlier analysis of 450 to 750 of the donors, a V segment was called functional when productive rearrangements were above 56.7%, and segregating when the standard deviation between donors exceeded 5%. To diagnose cytomegalovirus status from the catalog of TCR beta chain sequences, a statistical classification framework was built. In a later analysis, TCR nucleotide sequences were compared against IMGT/GENE-DB human TR gene sequences so that V and J genes could be assigned. In a later analysis, CDR3 sequences and most-parsimonious VDJ recombination scenarios were assigned using the TCRdist pipeline. In a later analysis, each TCR beta chain was defined by its CDR3 amino acid sequence together with its V-gene family, and reads lacking a unique V-gene family were excluded. As a way to deal with suspected cross-contamination and a sequencing artifact, a later analysis dropped roughly 620 nucleotide sequences that were highly shared and had low generation probability. For each public chain, a later analysis derived a clonal expansion index from normalized ranks of inferred template counts within each repertoire. In a later analysis, generation probabilities were computed with a VDJ recombination model fitted to out-of-frame rearrangements, and the resulting probabilities were checked against IGoR. In a later analysis, hypergeometric tests were used to score TCR-TCR, TCR-HLA and TCR-CMV co-occurrence, with a repertoire-size bias correction applied to TCR pairs. False discovery rates were estimated in a later analysis by permuting HLA or CMV assignments 20 times. In a later analysis, co-occurring TCRs were grouped with DBSCAN, and TCRdist sequence similarity was added when clustering was performed within HLA-allele-positive subsets. Co-occurrence clustering excluded repertoires with fewer than 30,000 or more than 120,000 public chains, plus five with anomalous nucleotide sharing. Held by TCRdb, this immuneACCESS table contains in-frame sequences only and omits some clones. Under half of the omission traces to an unresolved V gene where checked; the cause of the rest is unknown. D and trimming were read from the DNA, whereas the V and J calls and clone size are those reported in that table. The sample records about 140,000 clones, around three quarters of which are singletons. The ten largest account for approximately 2.5% of the sample.

The cohort was made up of approximately 670 healthy bone marrow donors. At the time of sampling, all cohort members were nominally healthy, though unrecorded immune exposures were likely present. The donor tested CMV seropositive, placing the donor among the 250 to 350 seropositive members of the cohort. A peripheral blood sample was collected from each donor, and TCR beta sequencing was performed on peripheral blood mononuclear cells. The Qiagen DNeasy Blood Extraction Kit was used to extract genomic DNA from the blood cell samples. For this chain, trimming is 3 bases at the V end and 9 bases at the J end, and the number of junction bases without a gene match is 10. Spanning cysteine to phenylalanine, the CDR3 consists of 15 amino acids. The entry retains the CDR3 DNA only, 45 bases that are in frame from base 1. The germline V gene sets CDR1 to LGHNA and CDR2 to YSLEER.

The sample comprised PBMCs. The receptor was derived from a woman between 18 and 30 years old in good health and CMV-seropositive. The receptor chain draws on TRBV4-3 and TRBJ2-1, with TRBD1 matching 8 junction bases. The DNA sequence is TGCGCCAGCAGCCAGGTCCTGGACAGGGTAACTGAGCAGTTCTTC. It codes for CASSQVLDRVTEQFF.